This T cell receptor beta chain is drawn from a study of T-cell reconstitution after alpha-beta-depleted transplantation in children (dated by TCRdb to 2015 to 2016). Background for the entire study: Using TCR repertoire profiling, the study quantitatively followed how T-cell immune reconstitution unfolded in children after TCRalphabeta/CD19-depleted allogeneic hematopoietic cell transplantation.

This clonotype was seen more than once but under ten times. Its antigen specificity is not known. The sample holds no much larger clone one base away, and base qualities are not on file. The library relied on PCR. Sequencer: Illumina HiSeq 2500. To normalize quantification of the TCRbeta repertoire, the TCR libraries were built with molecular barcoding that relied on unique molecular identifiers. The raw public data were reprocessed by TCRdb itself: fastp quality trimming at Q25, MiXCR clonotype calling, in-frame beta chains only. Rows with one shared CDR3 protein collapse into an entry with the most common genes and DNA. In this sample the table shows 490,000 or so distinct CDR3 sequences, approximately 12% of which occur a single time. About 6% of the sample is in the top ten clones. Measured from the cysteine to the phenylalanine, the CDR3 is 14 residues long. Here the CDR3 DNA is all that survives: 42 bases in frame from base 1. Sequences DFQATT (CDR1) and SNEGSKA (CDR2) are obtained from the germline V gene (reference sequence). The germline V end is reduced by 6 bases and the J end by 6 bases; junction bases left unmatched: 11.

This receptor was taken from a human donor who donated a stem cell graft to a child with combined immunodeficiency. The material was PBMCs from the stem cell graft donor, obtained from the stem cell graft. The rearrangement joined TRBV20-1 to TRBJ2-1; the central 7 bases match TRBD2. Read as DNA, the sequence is TGCAGTGCCCCTCGGCGGGAGTGGGGCAATGAGCAGTTCTTC. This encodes CSAPRREWGNEQFF.